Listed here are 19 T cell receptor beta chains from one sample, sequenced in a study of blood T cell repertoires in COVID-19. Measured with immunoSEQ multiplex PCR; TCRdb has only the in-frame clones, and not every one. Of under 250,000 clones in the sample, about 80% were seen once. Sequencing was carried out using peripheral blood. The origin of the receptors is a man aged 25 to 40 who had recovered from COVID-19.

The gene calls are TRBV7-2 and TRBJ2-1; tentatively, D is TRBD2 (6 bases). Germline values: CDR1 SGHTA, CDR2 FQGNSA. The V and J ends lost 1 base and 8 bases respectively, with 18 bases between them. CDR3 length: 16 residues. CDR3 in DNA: TGTGCCAGCAGCTTAGAGTTCGACGGGGGAGTCGATGAGCAGTTCTTC. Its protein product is CASSLEFDGGVDEQFF.

This chain's CDR3 is CASSQGDTEAFF. In DNA, the CDR3 is TGTGCCAGCAGCCAGGGGGACACTGAAGCTTTCTTT. The chain uses TRBV27 and TRBJ1-1; 7 positions match TRBD1. Germline CDR1 is MNHEY and CDR2 is SMNVEV (reference sequence). This CDR3 region has 12 residues. J was trimmed by 3 bases and V by 6 bases; bases with no gene match: 1.

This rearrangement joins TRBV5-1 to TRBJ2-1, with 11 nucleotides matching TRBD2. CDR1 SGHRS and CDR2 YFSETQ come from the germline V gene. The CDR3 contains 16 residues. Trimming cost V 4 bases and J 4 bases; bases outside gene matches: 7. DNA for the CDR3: TGCGCCAGCAGCGTAAGCGGGACTAGCGGTTACAATGAGCAGTTCTTC. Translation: CASSVSGTSGYNEQFF.

Here the CDR3 reads CASSPRKGYDKMEYF. CDR3 nucleotide sequence: TGTGCCAGCAGCCCCAGGAAGGGGTACGACAAGATGGAGTACTTC. V gene TRBV21-1 combines with J gene TRBJ2-7; TRBD1 is the table's D call, not checked against the DNA. TRBV21-1 is a pseudogene segment. The CDR3 spans 15 residues.

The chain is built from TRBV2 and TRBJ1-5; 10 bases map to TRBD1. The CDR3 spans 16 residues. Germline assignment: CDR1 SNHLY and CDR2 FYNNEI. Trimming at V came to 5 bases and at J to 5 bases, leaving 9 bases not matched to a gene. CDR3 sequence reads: CASSKMRDRGHQPQHF. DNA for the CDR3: TGTGCCAGCAGTAAAATGCGGGACAGGGGACATCAGCCCCAGCATTTT.

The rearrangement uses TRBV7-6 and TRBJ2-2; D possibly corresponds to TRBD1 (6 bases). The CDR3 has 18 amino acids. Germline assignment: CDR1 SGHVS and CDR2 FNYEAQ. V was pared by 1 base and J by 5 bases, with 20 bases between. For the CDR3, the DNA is TGTGCCAGCAGCTTAGAGCGCCCCTCGACAGGTGTAACCGGGGAGCTGTTTTTT. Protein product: CASSLERPSTGVTGELFF.

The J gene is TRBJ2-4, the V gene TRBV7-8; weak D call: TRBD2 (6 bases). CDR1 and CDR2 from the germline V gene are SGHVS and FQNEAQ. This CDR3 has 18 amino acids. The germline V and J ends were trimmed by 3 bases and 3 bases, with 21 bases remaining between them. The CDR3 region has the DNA TGTGCCAGCAGCTTCTCCTCGGTCAGGGACTGGGGCAAAAACATTCAGTACTTC. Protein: CASSFSSVRDWGKNIQYF.

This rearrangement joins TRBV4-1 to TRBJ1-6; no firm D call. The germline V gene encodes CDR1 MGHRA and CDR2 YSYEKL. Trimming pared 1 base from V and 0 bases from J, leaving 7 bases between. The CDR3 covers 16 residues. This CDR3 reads CASSQARSSYNSPLHF. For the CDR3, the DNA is TGCGCCAGCAGCCAAGCCCGTAGCTCCTATAATTCACCCCTCCACTTT.

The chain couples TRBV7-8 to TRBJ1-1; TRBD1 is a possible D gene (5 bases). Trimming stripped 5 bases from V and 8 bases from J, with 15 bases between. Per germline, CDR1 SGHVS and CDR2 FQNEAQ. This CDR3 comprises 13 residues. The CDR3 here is CASSAAARVEAFF. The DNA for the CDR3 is TGTGCCAGCAGCGCAGCCGCCAGGGTAGAAGCTTTCTTT.

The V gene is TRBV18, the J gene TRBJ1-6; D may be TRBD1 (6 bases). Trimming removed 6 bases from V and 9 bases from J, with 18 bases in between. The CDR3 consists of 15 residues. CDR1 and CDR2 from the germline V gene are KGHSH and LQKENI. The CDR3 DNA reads TGTGCCAGCTCGCCGACAGGCTCCAGGGGTTCACCCCTCCACTTT. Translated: CASSPTGSRGSPLHF.

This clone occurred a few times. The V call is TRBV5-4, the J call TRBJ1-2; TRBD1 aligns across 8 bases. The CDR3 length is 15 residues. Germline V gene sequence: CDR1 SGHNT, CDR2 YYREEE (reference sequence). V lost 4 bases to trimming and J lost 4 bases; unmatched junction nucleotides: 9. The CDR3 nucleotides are TGTGCCAGCAGCCAGGACAGGGTTAGAGGCTATGGCTACACCTTC. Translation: CASSQDRVRGYGYTF.

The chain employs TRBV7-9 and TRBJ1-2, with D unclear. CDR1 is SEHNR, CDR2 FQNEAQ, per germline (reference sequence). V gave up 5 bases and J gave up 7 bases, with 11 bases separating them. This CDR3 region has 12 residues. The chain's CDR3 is CASSHQELGYTF. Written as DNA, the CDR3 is TGTGCCAGCAGCCATCAGGAACTTGGCTACACCTTC. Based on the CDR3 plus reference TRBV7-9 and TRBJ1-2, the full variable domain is DTGVSQNPRHKITKRGQNVTFRCDPISEHNRLYWYRQTLGQGPEFLTYFQNEAQLEKSRLLSDRFSAERPKGSFSTLEIQRTEQGDSAMYLCASSHQELGYTFGSGTRLTVV.

The CDR3 coding sequence is TGTGCCAGCAGCCCCGGGACAGGGGCCGAAAAACTGTTTTTT. Translating it yields CASSPGTGAEKLFF. The chain links TRBV28 to TRBJ1-4; TRBD1 matches 10 bases. The V segment lost 6 bases and the J segment 8 bases; nucleotides outside the gene matches: 6. Per germline, CDR1 MDHEN and CDR2 SYDVKM. This CDR3 has 14 amino acids.

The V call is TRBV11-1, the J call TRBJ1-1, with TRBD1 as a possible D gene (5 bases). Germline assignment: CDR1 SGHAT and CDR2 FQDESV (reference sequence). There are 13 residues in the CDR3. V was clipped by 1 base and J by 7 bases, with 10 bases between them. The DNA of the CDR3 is TGTGCCAGCAGCTTAGATCTCAGGGATGAAGCTTTCTTT. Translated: CASSLDLRDEAFF.

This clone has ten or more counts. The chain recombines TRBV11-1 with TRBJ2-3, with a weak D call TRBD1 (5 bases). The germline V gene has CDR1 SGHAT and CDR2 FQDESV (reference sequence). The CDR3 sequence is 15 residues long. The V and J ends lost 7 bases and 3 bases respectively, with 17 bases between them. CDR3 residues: CASNLLGAPTDTQYF. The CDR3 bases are TGTGCCAGCAACCTGCTAGGGGCGCCGACAGATACGCAGTATTTT.

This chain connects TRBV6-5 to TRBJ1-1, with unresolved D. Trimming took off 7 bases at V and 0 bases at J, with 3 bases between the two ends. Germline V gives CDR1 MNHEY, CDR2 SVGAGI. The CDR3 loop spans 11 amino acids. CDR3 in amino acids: CASTVNTEAFF. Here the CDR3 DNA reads TGTGCCAGCACCGTGAACACTGAAGCTTTCTTT.

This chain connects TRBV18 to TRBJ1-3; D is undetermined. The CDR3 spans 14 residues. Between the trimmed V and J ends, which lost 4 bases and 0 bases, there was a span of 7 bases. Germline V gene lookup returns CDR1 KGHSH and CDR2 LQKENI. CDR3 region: CASSRDNSGNTIYF. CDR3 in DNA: TGTGCCAGCTCACGAGACAACTCTGGAAACACCATATATTTT.

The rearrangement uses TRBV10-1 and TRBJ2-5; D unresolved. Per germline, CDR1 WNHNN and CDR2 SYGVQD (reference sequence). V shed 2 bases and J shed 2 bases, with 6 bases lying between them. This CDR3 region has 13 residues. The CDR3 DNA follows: TGCGCCAGCAGTGAGGGCACGCAAGAGACCCAGTACTTC. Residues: CASSEGTQETQYF.

This CDR3 is CASSLHRVGAEAFF. The CDR3 DNA follows: TGTGCCAGCAGCCTACACAGGGTAGGGGCTGAAGCTTTCTTT. The chain is built from TRBV7-2 and TRBJ1-1, with D possibly being TRBD1 (6 bases). The V gene lost 5 bases and the J gene lost 6 bases, with 16 bases spanning the gap. Germline CDR1 SGHTA, CDR2 FQGNSA. The CDR3 totals 14 residues.